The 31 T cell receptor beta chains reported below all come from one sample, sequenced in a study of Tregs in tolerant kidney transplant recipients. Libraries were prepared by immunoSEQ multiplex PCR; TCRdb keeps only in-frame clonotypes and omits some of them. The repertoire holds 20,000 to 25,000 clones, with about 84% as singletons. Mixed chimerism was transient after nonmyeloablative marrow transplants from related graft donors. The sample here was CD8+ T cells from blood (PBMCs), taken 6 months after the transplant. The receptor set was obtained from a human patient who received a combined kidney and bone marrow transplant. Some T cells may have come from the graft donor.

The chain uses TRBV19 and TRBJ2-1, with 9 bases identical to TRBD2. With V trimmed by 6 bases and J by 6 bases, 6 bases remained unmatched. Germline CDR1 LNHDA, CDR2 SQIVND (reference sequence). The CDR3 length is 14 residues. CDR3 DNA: TGTGCCAGTAGCCGCGGGACTAGCTTCAATGAGCAGTTCTTC. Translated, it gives CASSRGTSFNEQFF.

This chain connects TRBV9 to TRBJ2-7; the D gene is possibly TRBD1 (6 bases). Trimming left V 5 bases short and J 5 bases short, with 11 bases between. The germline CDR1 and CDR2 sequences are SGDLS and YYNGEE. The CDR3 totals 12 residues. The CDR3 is CASSPNRDEQYF. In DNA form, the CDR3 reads TGTGCCAGCAGTCCAAACAGGGACGAGCAGTACTTC.

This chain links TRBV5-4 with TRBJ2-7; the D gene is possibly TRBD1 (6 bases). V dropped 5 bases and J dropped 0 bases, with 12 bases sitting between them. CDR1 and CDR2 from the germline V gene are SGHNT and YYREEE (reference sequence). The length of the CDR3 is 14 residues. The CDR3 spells CASSYTGSSYEQYF. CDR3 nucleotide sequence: TGTGCCAGCAGTTATACAGGGAGCTCCTACGAGCAGTACTTC.

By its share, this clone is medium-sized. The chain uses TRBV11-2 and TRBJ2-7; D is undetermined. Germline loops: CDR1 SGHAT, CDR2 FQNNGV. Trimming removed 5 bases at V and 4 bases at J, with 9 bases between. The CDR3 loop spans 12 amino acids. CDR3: CASSQAHYEQYF. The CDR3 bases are TGTGCCAGCAGCCAAGCGCATTACGAGCAGTACTTC.

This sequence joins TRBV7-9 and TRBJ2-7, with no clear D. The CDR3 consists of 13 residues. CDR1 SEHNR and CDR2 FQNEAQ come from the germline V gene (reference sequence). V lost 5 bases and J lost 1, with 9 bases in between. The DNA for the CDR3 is TGTGCCAGCAGCCCGTGGAGTTCCTACGAGCAGTACTTC. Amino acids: CASSPWSSYEQYF.

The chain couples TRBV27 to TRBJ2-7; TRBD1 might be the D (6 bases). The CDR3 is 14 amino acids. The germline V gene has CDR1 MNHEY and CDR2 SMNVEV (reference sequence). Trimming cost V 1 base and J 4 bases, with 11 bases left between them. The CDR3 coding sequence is TGTGCCAGCAGTTTATGGGGACACGCATACGAGCAGTACTTC. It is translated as CASSLWGHAYEQYF.

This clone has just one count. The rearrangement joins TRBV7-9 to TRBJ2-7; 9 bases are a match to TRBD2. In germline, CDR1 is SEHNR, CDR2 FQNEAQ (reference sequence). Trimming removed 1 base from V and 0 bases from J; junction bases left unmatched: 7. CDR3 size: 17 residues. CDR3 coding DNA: TGTGCCAGCAGCTTAGGCGCAGTTAGCGGGAGCTCCTACGAGCAGTACTTC. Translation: CASSLGAVSGSSYEQYF.

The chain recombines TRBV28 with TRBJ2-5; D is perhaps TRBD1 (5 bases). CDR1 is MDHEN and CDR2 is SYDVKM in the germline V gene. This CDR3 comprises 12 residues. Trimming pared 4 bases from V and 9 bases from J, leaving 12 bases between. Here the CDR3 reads CASSSSPTAQYF. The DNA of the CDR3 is TGTGCCAGCAGTTCCTCCCCGACAGCCCAGTACTTC.

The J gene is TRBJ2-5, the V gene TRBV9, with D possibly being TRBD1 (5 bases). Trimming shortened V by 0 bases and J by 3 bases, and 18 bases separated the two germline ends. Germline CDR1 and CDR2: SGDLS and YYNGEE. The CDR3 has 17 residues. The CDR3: CASSVGGWGRTEETQYF. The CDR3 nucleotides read TGTGCCAGCAGCGTAGGTGGTTGGGGCAGGACGGAAGAGACCCAGTACTTC.

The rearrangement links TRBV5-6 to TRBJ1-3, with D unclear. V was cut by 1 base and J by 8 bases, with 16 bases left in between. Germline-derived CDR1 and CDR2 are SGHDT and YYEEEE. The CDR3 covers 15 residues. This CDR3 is CASSLPGLLSDTIYF. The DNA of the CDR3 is TGTGCCAGCAGCTTGCCCGGACTTCTTTCGGACACCATATATTTT.

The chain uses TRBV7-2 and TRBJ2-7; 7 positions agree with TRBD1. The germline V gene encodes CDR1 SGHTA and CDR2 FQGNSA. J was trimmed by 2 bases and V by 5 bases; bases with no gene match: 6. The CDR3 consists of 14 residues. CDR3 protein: CASSPTTGAYEQYF. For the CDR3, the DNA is TGTGCCAGCAGCCCAACAACAGGGGCCTACGAGCAGTACTTC.

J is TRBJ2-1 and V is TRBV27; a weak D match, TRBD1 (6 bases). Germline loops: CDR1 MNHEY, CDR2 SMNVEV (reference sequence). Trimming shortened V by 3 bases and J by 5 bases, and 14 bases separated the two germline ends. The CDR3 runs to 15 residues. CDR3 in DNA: TGTGCCAGCAGTTTCAGGGGAGTCCTCCACAATGAGCAGTTCTTC. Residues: CASSFRGVLHNEQFF.

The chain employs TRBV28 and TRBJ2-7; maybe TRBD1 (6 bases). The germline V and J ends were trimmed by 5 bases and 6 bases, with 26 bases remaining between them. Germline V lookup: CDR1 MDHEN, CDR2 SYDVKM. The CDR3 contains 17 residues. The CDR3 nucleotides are TGTGCCAGCAGTCTTATATGGGTGCAGGGGAAGAGGGGCGAGCAGTACTTC. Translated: CASSLIWVQGKRGEQYF. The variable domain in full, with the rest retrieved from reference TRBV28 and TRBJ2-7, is DVKVTQSSRYLVKRTGEKVFLECVQDMDHENMFWYRQDPGLGLRLIYFSYDVKMKEKGDIPEGYSVSREKKERFSLILESASTNQTSMYLCASSLIWVQGKRGEQYFGPGTRLTVT.

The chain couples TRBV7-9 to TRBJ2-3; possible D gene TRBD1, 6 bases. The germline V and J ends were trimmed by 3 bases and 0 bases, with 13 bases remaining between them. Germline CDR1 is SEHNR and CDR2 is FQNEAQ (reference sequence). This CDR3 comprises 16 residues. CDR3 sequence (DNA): TGTGCCAGCAGCTTCCCCACCGGGACAAGCACAGATACGCAGTATTTT. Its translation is CASSFPTGTSTDTQYF.

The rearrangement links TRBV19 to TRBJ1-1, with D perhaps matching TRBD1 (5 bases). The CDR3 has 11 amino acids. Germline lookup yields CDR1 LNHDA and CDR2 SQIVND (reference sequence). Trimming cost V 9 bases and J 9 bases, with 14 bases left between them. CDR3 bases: TGTGCCAGCCTGCTGGGACTCCAAGCTTTCTTT. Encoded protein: CASLLGLQAFF.

CDR3 sequence reads: CASSPGTGVKAFF. CDR3 coding DNA: TGTGCCAGCAGCCCAGGGACAGGGGTTAAAGCTTTCTTT. The J gene is TRBJ1-1, the V gene TRBV11-2, with 10 bases matching TRBD1. Trimming took 5 bases from V and 9 from J; bases not matched to a gene: 6. Looked up from germline, CDR1 is SGHAT and CDR2 is FQNNGV. The CDR3 covers 13 residues.

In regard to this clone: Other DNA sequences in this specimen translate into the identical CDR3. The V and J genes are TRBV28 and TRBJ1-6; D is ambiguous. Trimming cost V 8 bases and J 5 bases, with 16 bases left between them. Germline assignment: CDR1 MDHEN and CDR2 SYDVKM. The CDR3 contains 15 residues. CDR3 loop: CASRLGGPNNSPLHF. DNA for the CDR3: TGTGCCAGCCGCCTCGGAGGTCCTAATAATTCACCCCTCCACTTT.

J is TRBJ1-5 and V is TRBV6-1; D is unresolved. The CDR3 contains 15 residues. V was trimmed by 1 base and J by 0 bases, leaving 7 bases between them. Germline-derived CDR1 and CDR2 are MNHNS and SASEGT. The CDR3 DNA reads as TGTGCCAGCAGTGAAGTTCGCTATAGCAATCAGCCCCAGCATTTT. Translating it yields CASSEVRYSNQPQHF.

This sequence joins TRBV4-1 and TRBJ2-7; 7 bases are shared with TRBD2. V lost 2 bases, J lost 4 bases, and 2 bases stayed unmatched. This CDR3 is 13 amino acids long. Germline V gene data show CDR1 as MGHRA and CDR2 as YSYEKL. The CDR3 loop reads CASSQPSGYEQYF. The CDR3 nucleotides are TGCGCCAGCAGCCAACCTAGCGGTTACGAGCAGTACTTC.

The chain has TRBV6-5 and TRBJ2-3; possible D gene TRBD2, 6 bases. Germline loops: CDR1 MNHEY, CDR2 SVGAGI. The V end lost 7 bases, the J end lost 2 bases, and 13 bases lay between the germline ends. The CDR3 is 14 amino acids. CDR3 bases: TGTGCCAGCAACCCCAGGGAGGTCACAGATACGCAGTATTTT. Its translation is CASNPREVTDTQYF.

The CDR3 DNA follows: TGTGCCAGCAGCCAATCCTCGGGGGGGACCTACAATGAGCAGTTCTTC. Its translation: CASSQSSGGTYNEQFF. The chain employs TRBV16 and TRBJ2-1; 8 positions agree with TRBD2. The CDR3 is 16 residues long. In germline, CDR1 is KGHSY, CDR2 FQNENV. Unmatched junction bases numbered 3, after V lost 0 bases and J lost 2 bases. Full variable domain (rest looked up from reference TRBV16 and TRBJ2-1): GEEVAQTPKHLVRGEGQKAKLYCAPIKGHSYVFWYQQVLKNEFKFLISFQNENVFDETGMPKERFSAKCLPNSPCSLEIQATKLEDSAVYFCASSQSSGGTYNEQFFGPGTRLTVL.

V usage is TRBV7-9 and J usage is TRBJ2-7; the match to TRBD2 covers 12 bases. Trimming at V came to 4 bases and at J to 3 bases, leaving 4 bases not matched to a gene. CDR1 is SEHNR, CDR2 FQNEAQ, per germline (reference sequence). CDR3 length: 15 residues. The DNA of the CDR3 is TGTGCCAGCAGCTCTGAACTAGCGGGGGGCTACGAGCAGTACTTC. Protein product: CASSSELAGGYEQYF.

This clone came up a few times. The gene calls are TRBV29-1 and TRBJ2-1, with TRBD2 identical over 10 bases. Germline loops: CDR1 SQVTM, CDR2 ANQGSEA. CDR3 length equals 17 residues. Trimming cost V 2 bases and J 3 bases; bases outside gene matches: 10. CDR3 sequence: CSVELAGEVLFYNEQFF. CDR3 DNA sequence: TGCAGCGTTGAACTAGCGGGAGAGGTCCTTTTCTACAATGAGCAGTTCTTC.

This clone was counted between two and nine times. CDR3 sequence: CASSSLRGINEKLFF. The CDR3, as DNA: TGTGCCAGCAGCTCCCTGCGGGGAATTAATGAAAAACTGTTTTTT. V usage is TRBV5-8 and J usage is TRBJ1-4; D unclear. Germline V gene data show CDR1 as SGHTS and CDR2 as YDEGEE. This CDR3 has 15 amino acids. V was pared by 3 bases and J by 4 bases, with 13 bases between.

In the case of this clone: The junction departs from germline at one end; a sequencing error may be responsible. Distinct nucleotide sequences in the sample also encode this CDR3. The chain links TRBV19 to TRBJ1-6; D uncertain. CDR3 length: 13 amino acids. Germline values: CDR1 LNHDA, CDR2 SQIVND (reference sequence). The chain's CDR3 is CASSIQSNSPLHF. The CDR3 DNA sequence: TGTGCCAGTAGTATACAGTCCAATTCCCCCCTCCACTTT.

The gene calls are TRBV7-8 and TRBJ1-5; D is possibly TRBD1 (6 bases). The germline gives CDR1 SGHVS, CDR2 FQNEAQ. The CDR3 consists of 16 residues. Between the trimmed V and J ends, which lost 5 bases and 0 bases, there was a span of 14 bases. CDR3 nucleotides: TGTGCCAGCAGCCAGTTGGGGGCCCATAGCAATCAGCCCCAGCATTTT. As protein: CASSQLGAHSNQPQHF.

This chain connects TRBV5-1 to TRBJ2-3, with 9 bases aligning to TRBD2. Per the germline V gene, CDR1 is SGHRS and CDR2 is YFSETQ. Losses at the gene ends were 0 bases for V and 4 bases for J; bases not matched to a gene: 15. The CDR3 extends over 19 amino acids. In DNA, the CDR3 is TGCGCCAGCAGCTTGGAAAGGGGAAGATTAGCGGGGGTTTCAGATACGCAGTATTTT. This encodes CASSLERGRLAGVSDTQYF.

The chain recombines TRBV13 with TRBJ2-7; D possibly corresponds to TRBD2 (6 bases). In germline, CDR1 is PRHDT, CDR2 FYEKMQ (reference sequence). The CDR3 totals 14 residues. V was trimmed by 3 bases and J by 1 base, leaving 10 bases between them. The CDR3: CASSFASGSYEQYF. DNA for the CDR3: TGTGCCAGCAGCTTTGCGAGCGGGTCCTACGAGCAGTACTTC.

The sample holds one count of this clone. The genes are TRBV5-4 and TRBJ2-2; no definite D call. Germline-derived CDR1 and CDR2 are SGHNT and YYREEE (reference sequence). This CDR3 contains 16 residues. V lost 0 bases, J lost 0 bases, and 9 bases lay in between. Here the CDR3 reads CASSLGEQTNTGELFF. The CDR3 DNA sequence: TGTGCCAGCAGCTTGGGTGAACAGACGAACACCGGGGAGCTGTTTTTT.

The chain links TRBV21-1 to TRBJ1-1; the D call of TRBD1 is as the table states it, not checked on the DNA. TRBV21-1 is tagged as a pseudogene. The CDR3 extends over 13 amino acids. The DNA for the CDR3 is TGTGCCAGCAGCAAAGACCATGACAGGAAGGCTTTCTTT. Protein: CASSKDHDRKAFF.

CDR3 in amino acids: CASSVGLGGGDTQYF. DNA for the CDR3: TGTGCCAGCAGCGTGGGGCTGGGGGGTGGAGATACGCAGTATTTT. The chain employs TRBV9 and TRBJ2-3, with D tentatively TRBD2 (6 bases). V was pared by 2 bases and J by 5 bases, with 15 bases between. From germline, CDR1 is SGDLS and CDR2 YYNGEE. CDR3 size: 15 residues.